The next 2 T cell receptor beta chains were all read from a single sample in a study of blood T cells in healthy people across ages. A J-beta primer mix and a sample-barcoded 5' primer were used in a second PCR of roughly 7 to 12 cycles. TCRdb fed the 5' RACE reads into MiXCR, producing one record per CDR3 protein. Of approximately 780,000 distinct CDR3 sequences detected, roughly 25% appear once; the ten largest clones hold 2.5% to 3.5%. Separately, the same data were catalogued under a study of T cells of mothers and their children.

Sequenced: blood. The origin of the receptors is a boy aged 5-17 years in good health.

V gene TRBV20-1 combines with J gene TRBJ2-2; D call uncertain. CDR3 size: 16 residues. With 0 bases removed from V and 4 bases from J, the gap between germline ends came to 15 bases. The germline gives CDR1 DFQATT, CDR2 SNEGSKA (reference sequence). Written as DNA, the CDR3 is TGCAGTGCTAGAGATGTTGCCAGAGCGACCACCGGGGAGCTGTTTTTT. Amino acid sequence: CSARDVARATTGELFF.

Here the CDR3 reads CASSFGQGRRGTQYF. Written as DNA, the CDR3 is TGTGCCAGCAGCTTCGGACAGGGGAGGAGGGGGACCCAGTACTTC. The chain recombines TRBV7-9 with TRBJ2-5; TRBD1 aligns across 9 bases. CDR1 SEHNR and CDR2 FQNEAQ come from the germline V gene (reference sequence). This CDR3 has 15 amino acids. V lost 3 bases, J lost 7 bases, and 9 bases stayed unmatched.